This record covers a single T cell receptor beta chain. In the study's own analysis: Reference gene primer amplification gave estimated nucleated cell counts. Clones were read by immunoSEQ multiplex PCR, and TCRdb kept only the in-frame ones, dropping some. That table is the source of V, J and clone size, and D and trimming were worked out from the DNA. The sample contains 100,000 to 120,000 clones, 70% to 85% of which appear only once. The sample comes from a study of blood T cell repertoires in COVID-19. Across the study: Sites across the United States, Italy and Spain contributed samples from acute and convalescent COVID-19. The analysed material was cDNA or gDNA that came from T cells, B-cell-depleted T cells, or PBMCs.

The V gene lost 0 bases and the J gene lost 6 bases, with 6 bases spanning the gap. The CDR3 length is 12 residues. Germline values: CDR1 SGHDT, CDR2 YYEEEE. The V and J genes are TRBV5-6 and TRBJ1-1; D unresolved. This TCR came from a woman in her thirties or forties with acute or convalescent COVID-19. The sequencing sample was made of peripheral blood. The chain's CDR3 is CASSLAGSEAFF. For the CDR3, the DNA is TGTGCCAGCAGCTTGGCGGGATCTGAAGCTTTCTTT. Based on the CDR3 plus reference TRBV5-6 and TRBJ1-1, the full variable domain is DAGVTQSPTHLIKTRGQQVTLRCSPKSGHDTVSWYQQALGQGPQFIFQYYEEEERQRGNFPDRFSGHQFPNYSSELNVNALLLGDSALYLCASSLAGSEAFFGQGTRLTVV.